A selection of T cell receptor beta chains follows, all from one sample in a study of shared clonotypes between healthy human individuals. Some clones are missing from TCRdb's copy, which holds only in-frame ones; the method was immunoSEQ multiplex PCR. The sample carries around 1.9 million clones, approximately 92% recorded once. Sequencing was done on a sample of naive CD8+ T cells from PBMCs. These receptors were collected from a man aged 18 to 29 in good health. Some clones in this sample may be carry-over from other donors' samples. CDR3s leave out the opening cysteine and the closing phenylalanine or tryptophan. Fields, in order: V gene, clone size, CDR3 length, D gene, J gene, CDR3 protein. A D gene is named only where the DNA matches it firmly. Not every row has a clone size; where given, it reads once, few, many or a size class.

TRBV27	.	17	TRBD1	TRBJ2-7	ASSSLRQPDRARVYEQY
TRBV28	.	13	.	TRBJ1-5	ASSSRGQGNQPQH
TRBV6-1	.	11	.	TRBJ2-7	ASSGGRTYEQY
TRBV6-7	once	16	TRBD1	TRBJ1-1	ASSDTAGQGMGNTEAF
TRBV28	.	16	.	TRBJ1-2	ASSFPRGPGAWGYGYT
TRBV11-2	.	12	TRBD1	TRBJ2-5	ASSSRDRDITQY
TRBV4-3	.	12	.	TRBJ1-3	ASSQSGFGNTIY
TRBV19	.	13	.	TRBJ2-3	ASRWGARSTDTQY
TRBV9	.	13	.	TRBJ2-7	ASSVGDGSLNEQY
TRBV19	.	13	.	TRBJ1-2	ASSPPEAHYYGYT
TRBV27	.	9	.	TRBJ2-1	ASSLGHEQF
TRBV27	.	15	TRBD2	TRBJ2-1	ASSLGRGRGSYNEQF
TRBV14	.	14	TRBD1	TRBJ2-3	ASSQEGTGTTDTQY
TRBV27	.	14	TRBD1	TRBJ1-3	ASSPSTGGSGNTIY
TRBV27	.	15	.	TRBJ1-4	ASSPALKQTGPKKLF
TRBV28	.	12	.	TRBJ2-7	ASSLRGSPYEQY
TRBV13	.	12	.	TRBJ1-3	ASSFARSGNTIY
TRBV11-2	.	13	.	TRBJ2-4	ASSLLGGAKNIQY
TRBV19	once	13	TRBD1	TRBJ2-5	ASSIGTGGRETQY
TRBV4-3	.	15	TRBD1	TRBJ2-1	ASSQDEDREIRNEQF
TRBV4-2	.	14	.	TRBJ2-3	ASSQERPGVIDTQY
TRBV30	.	16	TRBD2	TRBJ2-1	AWTHRRGAPSSYNEQF
TRBV5-6	.	14	TRBD2	TRBJ2-1	ASSLGSGLAYNEQF
TRBV7-9	.	12	.	.	ASSFAFSSYEQY
TRBV9	once	13	TRBD1	TRBJ2-4	ASSVEGTGSGIQY
TRBV9	.	16	.	TRBJ1-3	ASSPYFLGARSGNTIY
TRBV29-1	few	10	.	TRBJ1-2	SVPAGNYGYT
TRBV28	.	13	TRBD2	TRBJ2-7	ASSLQGLAGSEQY
TRBV14	.	12	.	TRBJ2-7	ASSQDGGPGEQY
TRBV21-1	.	14	.	TRBJ2-3	ASSKAAAGSTDTQY
TRBV15	.	11	.	TRBJ2-7	ATSRGDGYEQY
TRBV6-5	.	13	TRBD2	TRBJ2-5	ASSKSGTRKETQY
TRBV29-1	.	14	TRBD2	TRBJ2-5	SVEDVAGERQETQY
TRBV10-1	.	12	.	TRBJ1-5	ASTGAGRRQPQH
TRBV4-2	.	15	.	TRBJ2-1	ASSQEWDGSHYNEQF
TRBV19	.	10	.	TRBJ2-1	ASRRAGNEQF
TRBV7-9	.	17	.	TRBJ1-3	ASSNRQDPDPTSGNTIY
TRBV4-1	.	14	TRBD2	TRBJ2-7	ASSQGSSGVPHEQY